The next 18 T cell receptor beta chains were all read from a single sample in a study of CD8 T cells in ankylosing spondylitis. Study findings and constraints: Typical of ankylosing spondylitis blood, it appeared, was a TCR beta motif of seven to nine highly homologous variants.

These TCRs' antigens remain unknown. TCRdb re-derived calls from the 5' RACE reads in MiXCR, one entry per CDR3 protein. This sample carries about 220,000 distinct CDR3 sequences, around 6.6% of them seen once, and the ten largest clones take around 14%. Sequencing input: blood, either unsorted or a sorted T cell fraction (not recorded which). Receptors originate from a male donor with ankylosing spondylitis.

This clonotype was seen ten or more times. The rearrangement joins TRBV9 to TRBJ1-1; the match to TRBD1 covers 8 bases. The germline CDR1 and CDR2 sequences are SGDLS and YYNGEE. This CDR3 has 15 amino acids. The ends lost 3 bases at V and 2 bases at J; junction bases unmatched: 6. The CDR3 loop is CASSGRTGINTEAFF. The CDR3, as DNA: TGTGCCAGCAGCGGGCGGACAGGGATTAACACTGAAGCTTTCTTT.

CDR3 sequence reads: CASSQDAGEGSYEQYF. The CDR3 DNA is TGTGCCAGCAGCCAAGATGCGGGGGAAGGCTCCTACGAGCAGTACTTC. The chain joins TRBV4-2 to TRBJ2-7, with TRBD2 matching over 7 bases. The length of the CDR3 is 16 residues. The V gene's germline CDR1 is LGHNA and CDR2 YNFKEQ. The V gene end was trimmed by 0 bases and the J gene end by 0 bases; junction bases not matched to a gene: 5.

This clonotype showed up many times. The chain is built from TRBV6-2 or TRBV6-3 and TRBJ2-4, with D possibly being TRBD1 (5 bases). Between the trimmed V and J ends, which lost 6 bases and 9 bases, there was a span of 15 bases. Germline loops: CDR1 MNHEY, CDR2 SVGEGT. The CDR3 length is 13 residues. Here the CDR3 reads CASRNDQGFIQYF. In nucleotides, the CDR3 is TGTGCCAGCAGAAACGACCAGGGCTTCATTCAGTACTTC.

This clonotype has at least ten counts. The chain joins TRBV29-1 to TRBJ2-7, with 7 bases aligning to TRBD1. Germline CDR1 reads SQVTM; CDR2 reads ANQGSEA. V lost 5 bases and J lost 3; bases outside the gene matches: 4. This CDR3 is 12 amino acids long. DNA of the CDR3: TGCAGCGTTTCTCAGGGGGTCTACGAGCAGTACTTC. Amino acids: CSVSQGVYEQYF.

There are many counts of this clonotype. The rearrangement uses TRBV5-6 and TRBJ2-7; maybe TRBD2 (6 bases). This CDR3 comprises 13 residues. The ends were cut back, 6 bases at V and 3 bases at J, with 13 bases in the middle. Per germline, CDR1 SGHDT and CDR2 YYEEEE. The CDR3 loop reads CASTGTGVYEQYF. Here the CDR3 DNA reads TGTGCCAGCACCGGGACTGGAGTCTACGAGCAGTACTTC.

This clonotype was counted at least ten times. The rearrangement uses TRBV20-1 and TRBJ2-7; D gene ambiguous. With 3 bases removed from V and 0 bases from J, the gap between germline ends came to 9 bases. CDR3 length: 13 residues. The germline V gene has CDR1 DFQATT and CDR2 SNEGSKA (reference sequence). Written as DNA, the CDR3 is TGCAGTGCTAGGACTGGGTCCTCCTACGAGCAGTACTTC. The encoded protein is CSARTGSSYEQYF.

Ten or more counts support this clonotype. J is TRBJ1-5 and V is TRBV4-1; D possibly corresponds to TRBD1 (6 bases). V lost 2 bases and J lost 5, with 10 bases in between. Germline V CDR1 and CDR2: MGHRA, YSYEKL. The CDR3 length is 14 residues. The chain's CDR3 is CASSQRQAYQPQHF. CDR3 sequence (DNA): TGCGCCAGCAGCCAAAGACAGGCGTATCAGCCCCAGCATTTT.

This clonotype was seen many times. The chain couples TRBV12-3 or TRBV12-4 to TRBJ2-5, with D perhaps TRBD1 or TRBD2 (5 bases each). This CDR3 region has 13 residues. V was trimmed by 6 bases and J by 5 bases, leaving 13 bases between them. CDR3 sequence reads: CASSAWGSETQYF. CDR3 coding DNA: TGTGCCAGCAGCGCCTGGGGGTCGGAGACCCAGTACTTC.

This clonotype was observed a handful of times. This chain links TRBV6-1 with TRBJ2-1; 8 nucleotides align to TRBD2. Unmatched junction bases numbered 9, after V lost 5 bases and J lost 3 bases. The germline CDR1 and CDR2 sequences are MNHNS and SASEGT. The CDR3 covers 16 residues. The CDR3 loop is CASSPRTSNYYNEQFF. CDR3 DNA sequence: TGTGCCAGCAGTCCTCGGACTAGCAACTACTACAATGAGCAGTTCTTC.

V gene TRBV7-9 combines with J gene TRBJ1-1, with 7 bases lining up with TRBD1. This CDR3 contains 16 residues. With 5 bases clipped from V and 3 bases from J, the junction kept 12 bases outside the gene matches. CDR1 and CDR2 (germline): SEHNR, FQNEAQ (reference sequence). The CDR3 region is CASSPRQGGTDTEAFF. CDR3 coding DNA: TGTGCCAGCAGCCCCCGACAGGGAGGTACGGACACTGAAGCTTTCTTT. Using reference TRBV7-9 and TRBJ1-1 for the parts outside the CDR3, the full variable domain is DTGVSQNPRHKITKRGQNVTFRCDPISEHNRLYWYRQTLGQGPEFLTYFQNEAQLEKSRLLSDRFSAERPKGSFSTLEIQRTEQGDSAMYLCASSPRQGGTDTEAFFGQGTRLTVV.

This clonotype was seen at least ten times. The rearrangement uses TRBV27 and TRBJ2-7, with 7 bases aligning to TRBD2. V shed 2 bases and J 4 bases; nucleotides not matched to a gene: 5. Germline V gene data show CDR1 as MNHEY and CDR2 as SMNVEV (reference sequence). CDR3 size: 14 residues. CDR3 loop: CASSLAGVWYEQYF. The CDR3 region has the DNA TGTGCCAGCAGTTTAGCGGGGGTTTGGTACGAGCAGTACTTC.

This clonotype was counted ten times or more. This chain uses TRBV11-2 with TRBJ2-5, with D uncertain. This CDR3 has 11 residues. The germline V gene has CDR1 SGHAT and CDR2 FQNNGV. Trimming took 6 bases from V and 5 from J, leaving 7 bases between them. CDR3 bases: TGTGCCAGCAGGACTGAGGAGACCCAGTACTTC. Its translation is CASRTEETQYF.

This clonotype showed up many times. The CDR3 loop reads CASSLLPGRADEQFF. The CDR3 DNA sequence: TGTGCCAGCAGTTTACTTCCCGGCAGGGCGGATGAGCAGTTCTTC. This chain joins TRBV27 and TRBJ2-1; perhaps TRBD1 as D (5 bases). Per germline, CDR1 MNHEY and CDR2 SMNVEV (reference sequence). The CDR3 runs 15 residues. Deletions cut 2 bases from V and 8 bases from J, with 16 bases between.

This clonotype has at least ten counts. This chain uses TRBV5-1 with TRBJ1-5, with 7 bases matching TRBD1. Per germline, CDR1 SGHRS and CDR2 YFSETQ. Trimming removed 2 bases from V and 5 bases from J; junction bases left unmatched: 4. The CDR3 covers 14 residues. The CDR3 DNA reads TGCGCCAGCAGCTTATGGACAGGTCATCAGCCCCAGCATTTT. Translated, it gives CASSLWTGHQPQHF.

This clonotype was picked up many times. This rearrangement joins TRBV5-5 to TRBJ2-4; TRBD1 matches at 7 bases. Germline CDR1 and CDR2: SGHKS and YYEKEE (reference sequence). V dropped 4 bases and J dropped 0; count of bases not matched to a gene: 16. This CDR3 is 19 amino acids long. The CDR3 sequence is CASSKGQDEIWRAKNIQYF. The CDR3 coding sequence is TGTGCCAGCAGCAAAGGACAGGATGAGATTTGGAGAGCCAAAAACATTCAGTACTTC.

This clonotype was detected only a few times. This chain links TRBV11-2 with TRBJ2-7; D possibly corresponds to TRBD2 (6 bases). V lost 3 bases to trimming and J lost 0 bases, with 21 bases between them. Germline V lookup: CDR1 SGHAT, CDR2 FQNNGV. This CDR3 contains 18 residues. In DNA, the CDR3 is TGTGCCAGCAGCTTGCTGGGACTCCTTGCAGAGATCTCCTACGAGCAGTACTTC. This sequence encodes CASSLLGLLAEISYEQYF.

V gene TRBV14 combines with J gene TRBJ2-1, with 11 bases that match TRBD2. There are 14 residues in the CDR3. The V gene end was trimmed by 4 bases and the J gene end by 7 bases; junction bases not matched to a gene: 3. Germline V lookup: CDR1 SGHDN, CDR2 FVKESK. CDR3: CASSLGLAENEQFF. The CDR3 nucleotides are TGTGCCAGCAGCCTGGGACTAGCGGAAAATGAGCAGTTCTTC.

This clonotype was detected many times. This rearrangement joins TRBV10-3 to TRBJ2-7; a weak D match, TRBD2 (6 bases). Germline CDR1 and CDR2: ENHRY and SYGVKD. The CDR3 is 13 amino acids. V was shortened by 9 bases and J by 1 base, with 13 bases between the two germline ends. The CDR3 loop is CAIEDGLSYEQYF. CDR3 DNA sequence: TGTGCCATAGAGGACGGACTATCCTACGAGCAGTACTTC.